This note documents a single TCR beta chain sequence. Its antigen is unidentified. This sample is part of a study of cytomegalovirus exposure and HLA in healthy donors. The study, taken as a whole, reports: With later analysis, a missense DCLRE1C variant became linked to TCR beta V- and J-gene trimming. Reports indicated that the classifier achieved high specificity and sensitivity in diagnosing cytomegalovirus status.

The CDR3 spans 14 residues. V was pared by 5 bases and J by 4 bases, with 10 bases between. Germline V lookup: CDR1 SGDLS, CDR2 YYNGEE. PCR amplification relied on 60 Vbeta primers (plus 13 Jbeta primers). Original handling: In a later analysis, the count reached 82 million or so unique TCR beta chains, with about 12 million shared. Here immunoSEQ multiplex PCR was the method, and the copy in TCRdb shows in-frame clones only, minus some. V, J and clone size are those of that table, while D and trimming were read from the DNA. The sample consists of roughly 150,000 clones, around 77% of them appearing once.

This chain connects TRBV9 to TRBJ2-6, with TRBD2 as a possible D gene (6 bases). What was sequenced was PBMCs. The clonotype was recovered from a man over 45 in good health and CMV-seropositive. The CDR3 region has the DNA TGTGCCAGCAGTGCGGGGCGCGGGGCCAACGTCCTGACTTTC. Amino acids: CASSAGRGANVLTF.